This record looks at one T cell receptor (beta chain) sequence and its context. The antigen is undetermined. The sample belongs to a study of beta chain features in type 1 diabetes. Isolation of CD4+ naive, central memory, regulatory and stem cell-like memory cells was achieved by sorting via CD45RO/CCR7/CD25/CD127/CD95/CD27. Purity exceeded 98% in all sorted populations. Looked up from germline, CDR1 is SGDLS and CDR2 is YYNGEE. V was shortened by 1 base and J by 2 bases, with 16 bases between the two germline ends. This CDR3 contains 16 residues. General observations from the study: It was possible that PCR favored shorter templates, equally so in patients and controls.

The authors reverse transcribed all of the isolated RNA, so sequencing captured expressed TCRB transcripts. Some clones are missing from TCRdb's copy, which holds only in-frame ones; the method was immunoSEQ multiplex PCR. The table shows over 700,000 clones, with 17% occurring only once. This clonotype was obtained from a woman between 18 and 30 years old in good health. Sequenced material: naive CD4+ T cells from blood. The rearrangement joins TRBV9 to TRBJ2-7; possible D gene TRBD1, 7 bases. CDR3 in amino acids: CASSVLPGDSTYEQYF. CDR3 nucleotides: TGTGCCAGCAGCGTACTACCGGGGGACAGCACCTACGAGCAGTACTTC.